What follows are 9 T cell receptor beta chains derived from one specimen sequenced in a study of patients and donors after allogeneic stem cell transplantation. TCRdb itself ran the RT-PCR reads through MiXCR, one entry per CDR3 protein. The sample carries roughly 190,000 distinct CDR3 sequences, around 41% recorded once. The sample was blood, either unsorted or a sorted T cell fraction (not recorded which). The receptor source for this set is a human donor who was either an allogeneic HSCT recipient or a stem cell or donor lymphocyte infusion donor (not recorded which). It is not recorded whose cells these are; they may come from a transplant donor.

This clonotype was seen only a few times. The chain links TRBV29-1 to TRBJ2-2; 11 nucleotides agree with TRBD2. The CDR3 extends over 18 amino acids. After removal of 0 bases from V and 7 bases from J, the junction contained 13 bases not matched to a gene. Germline V gene data show CDR1 as SQVTM and CDR2 as ANQGSEA. The CDR3 nucleotides are TGCAGCGTTGAAGATCCGTTGGGTAGCGGGAGGGCCTTCGGGGAGCTGTTTTTT. It codes for CSVEDPLGSGRAFGELFF.

The table lists this clonotype with a count of one. The V and J genes are TRBV7-3 and TRBJ2-1; a possible D gene is TRBD2 (6 bases). Trimming shortened V by 0 bases and J by 5 bases, and 17 bases separated the two germline ends. The CDR3 contains 17 residues. Germline CDR1 and CDR2: SGHTA and FQGTGA. For the CDR3, the DNA is TGTGCCAGCAGCTTAACACCCGGAGGGCCGGGGGACAATGAGCAGTTCTTC. It specifies CASSLTPGGPGDNEQFF.

This clonotype was seen only once. This sequence joins TRBV20-1 and TRBJ1-6; perhaps TRBD1 as D (6 bases). V was cut by 6 bases and J by 6 bases, with 12 bases left in between. CDR3 length: 13 residues. Germline V lookup: CDR1 DFQATT, CDR2 SNEGSKA (reference sequence). This chain's CDR3 is CSATDRINSPLHF. The CDR3 DNA reads as TGCAGTGCCACCGACAGGATTAATTCACCCCTCCACTTT.

The genes are TRBV7-8 and TRBJ1-1; D is unclear. V dropped 5 bases and J dropped 3 bases, with 10 bases sitting between them. The CDR3 covers 13 residues. CDR1 and CDR2 (germline): SGHVS, FQNEAQ. CDR3 region: CASSPDGYTEAFF. The CDR3, as DNA: TGTGCCAGCAGCCCCGACGGCTACACTGAAGCTTTCTTT.

Only a few counts were recorded for this clonotype. This rearrangement joins TRBV7-9 to TRBJ1-1, with D perhaps TRBD1 (6 bases). Germline V gene lookup returns CDR1 SEHNR and CDR2 FQNEAQ (reference sequence). This CDR3 contains 17 residues. The V and J ends lost 3 bases and 6 bases respectively, with 23 bases between them. CDR3 sequence reads: CASSLGINRESDAEAFF. DNA for the CDR3: TGTGCCAGCAGCTTGGGGATCAACAGGGAATCTGACGCTGAAGCTTTCTTT.

The chain has TRBV12-3 or TRBV12-4 and TRBJ2-1; D perhaps matches TRBD2 (6 bases). This CDR3 region has 16 residues. Trimming left V 1 base short and J 5 bases short, with 15 bases between. CDR3 protein: CASSLGTGERHNEQFF. The CDR3 bases are TGTGCCAGCAGTTTAGGCACGGGGGAGCGACACAATGAGCAGTTCTTC.

CDR3 nucleotides: TGTGCCAGCAGCGTAGGGTGGGCGGAGTTCACAGATACGCAGTATTTT. Translation: CASSVGWAEFTDTQYF. This chain connects TRBV9 to TRBJ2-3, with D unresolved. V gave up 0 bases and J gave up 2 bases, with 13 bases separating them. This CDR3 is 16 amino acids long. Germline V gene sequence: CDR1 SGDLS, CDR2 YYNGEE.

This clonotype occurred a few times. The gene calls are TRBV6-1 and TRBJ1-2; D ambiguous. Germline CDR1 is MNHNS and CDR2 is SASEGT. The ends were cut back, 4 bases at V and 8 bases at J, with 11 bases in the middle. This CDR3 spans 12 amino acids. The CDR3 loop reads CASSVTGSGYTF. CDR3 in DNA: TGTGCCAGCAGTGTAACGGGATCGGGCTACACCTTC.

This clonotype has just a few counts. The chain combines TRBV28 with TRBJ1-2; no definite D call. CDR3 size: 14 residues. Trimming took off 4 bases at V and 4 bases at J, with 13 bases between the two ends. In germline, CDR1 is MDHEN, CDR2 SYDVKM. The CDR3 DNA sequence: TGTGCCAGCAGTTCCGAGTTTCACGGCTATGGCTACACCTTC. This codes for CASSSEFHGYGYTF.